Below, 4 T cell receptor beta chains from the same sample are listed, as sequenced in a study of cytomegalovirus exposure and HLA in healthy donors. In the PCR, 60 Vbeta and 13 Jbeta primers were used. Assay: immunoSEQ multiplex PCR; the TCRdb copy retains only in-frame clones and omits some. The data show 220,000 or so clones, approximately 70% seen once. Sequencing was done on a sample of PBMCs. These receptors all come from a woman under 40 in good health and CMV-seronegative.

The rearrangement links TRBV18 to TRBJ1-2; D is undetermined. Germline assignment: CDR1 KGHSH and CDR2 LQKENI. Trimming took 6 bases from V and 2 from J, leaving 19 bases between them. This CDR3 spans 16 amino acids. CDR3 residues: CASSTRADLLNYGYTF. Here the CDR3 DNA reads TGTGCCAGCTCTACGAGGGCAGATCTTTTAAACTATGGCTACACCTTC. The full variable domain, rest sourced from reference TRBV18 and TRBJ1-2, is NAGVMQNPRHLVRRRGQEARLRCSPMKGHSHVYWYRQLPEEGLKFMVYLQKENIIDESGMPKERFSAEFPKEGPSILRIQQVVRGDSAAYFCASSTRADLLNYGYTFGSGTRLTVV.

The rearrangement links TRBV2 to TRBJ1-5; D perhaps matches TRBD1 (5 bases). Germline lookup yields CDR1 SNHLY and CDR2 FYNNEI. This CDR3 comprises 17 residues. Trimming removed 9 bases from V and 1 base from J, with 22 bases in between. The CDR3 here is CASATGTKDPSNQPQHF. CDR3 in DNA: TGTGCCAGTGCCACAGGTACTAAGGATCCAAGCAATCAGCCCCAGCATTTT.

The rearrangement links TRBV18 to TRBJ2-4; D is unclear. This CDR3 comprises 14 residues. V lost 1 base and J lost 5, with 9 bases in between. Germline lookup yields CDR1 KGHSH and CDR2 LQKENI. The CDR3 DNA sequence: TGTGCCAGCTCACCACTAGCCTTCGAAAACATTCAGTACTTC. Amino acid sequence: CASSPLAFENIQYF.

Only a few counts were recorded for this clone. The junction shows a germline mismatch at one end, possibly a read error. The CDR3 loop is CVSSFTSGRRGGETQYF. CDR3 in DNA: TGTGTCAGCAGCTTCACTAGCGGGAGAAGGGGTGGAGAGACCCAGTACTTC. V gene TRBV7-8 combines with J gene TRBJ2-5, with 11 bases matching TRBD2. CDR3 size: 17 residues. Germline V gene sequence: CDR1 SGHVS, CDR2 FQNEAQ.